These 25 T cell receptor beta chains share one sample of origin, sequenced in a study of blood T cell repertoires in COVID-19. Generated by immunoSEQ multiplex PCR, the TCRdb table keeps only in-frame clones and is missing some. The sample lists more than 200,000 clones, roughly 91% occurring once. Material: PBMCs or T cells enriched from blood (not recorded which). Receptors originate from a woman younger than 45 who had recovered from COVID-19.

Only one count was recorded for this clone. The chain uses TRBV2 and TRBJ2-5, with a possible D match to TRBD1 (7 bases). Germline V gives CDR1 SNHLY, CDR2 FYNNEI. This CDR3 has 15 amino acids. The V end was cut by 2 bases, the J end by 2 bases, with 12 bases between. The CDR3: CASSEMTGRQETQYF. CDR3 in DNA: TGTGCCAGCAGTGAAATGACAGGGAGGCAAGAGACCCAGTACTTC.

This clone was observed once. CDR3 nucleotide sequence: TGTGCCAGCAGCCACGGGGACAGGGGGTTAAGTGCTTTCTTT. Protein sequence: CASSHGDRGLSAFF. The chain combines TRBV3-1 (or the pseudogene TRBV3-2) with TRBJ1-1; TRBD1 aligns across 11 bases. V shed 3 bases and J 11 bases; nucleotides not matched to a gene: 8. Germline CDR1 is LGHDT and CDR2 is YNNKEL (reference sequence). This CDR3 contains 14 residues.

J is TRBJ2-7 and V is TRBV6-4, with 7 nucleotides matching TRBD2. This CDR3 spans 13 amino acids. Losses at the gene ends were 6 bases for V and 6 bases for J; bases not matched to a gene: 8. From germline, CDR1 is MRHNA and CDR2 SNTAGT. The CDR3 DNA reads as TGTGCCAGCAGCCCCGAGGCTAGCGGCGAGCAGTACTTC. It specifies CASSPEASGEQYF.

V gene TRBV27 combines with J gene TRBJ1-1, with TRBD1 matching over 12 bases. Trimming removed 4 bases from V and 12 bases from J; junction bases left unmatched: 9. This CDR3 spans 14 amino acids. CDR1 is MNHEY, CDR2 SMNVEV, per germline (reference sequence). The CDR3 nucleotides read TGTGCCAGCAGTTCGCCGGGACAGGGGGCAAAAACTTTCTTT. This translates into CASSSPGQGAKTFF.

The CDR3 loop reads CASSVNGRRNTGELFF. The CDR3 nucleotides read TGTGCCAGCAGCGTTAATGGGAGGCGGAACACCGGGGAGCTGTTTTTT. The chain links TRBV9 to TRBJ2-2, with D tentatively TRBD2 (6 bases). The germline gives CDR1 SGDLS, CDR2 YYNGEE. Trimming left V 2 bases short and J 1 base short, with 12 bases between. The CDR3 is 16 residues long.

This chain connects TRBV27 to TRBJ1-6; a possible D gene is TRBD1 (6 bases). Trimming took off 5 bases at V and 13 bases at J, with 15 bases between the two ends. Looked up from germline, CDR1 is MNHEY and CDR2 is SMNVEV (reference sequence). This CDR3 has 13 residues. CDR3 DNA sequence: TGTGCCAGCAGTCTAAACAGGGTGCTCCCCCTCCACTTT. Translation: CASSLNRVLPLHF.

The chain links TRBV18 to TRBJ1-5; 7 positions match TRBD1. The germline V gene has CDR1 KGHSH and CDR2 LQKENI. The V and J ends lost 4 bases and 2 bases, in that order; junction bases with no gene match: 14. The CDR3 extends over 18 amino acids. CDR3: CASSQSRGAGGGNQPQHF. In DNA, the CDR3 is TGTGCCAGCTCACAATCAAGAGGTGCAGGGGGAGGCAATCAGCCCCAGCATTTT.

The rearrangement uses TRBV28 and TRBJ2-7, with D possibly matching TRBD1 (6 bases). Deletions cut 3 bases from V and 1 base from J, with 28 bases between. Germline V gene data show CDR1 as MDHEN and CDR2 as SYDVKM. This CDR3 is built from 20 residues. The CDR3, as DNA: TGTGCCAGCAGTTTTAAGGCAGGGGTTTGGAGGATAAGATTTTCCTACGAGCAGTACTTC. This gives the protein CASSFKAGVWRIRFSYEQYF.

In nucleotides, the CDR3 is TGTGCCAGCAGTATTCGGGGTTGGACTGAAGCTTTCTTT. This gives the protein CASSIRGWTEAFF. This chain links TRBV2 with TRBJ1-1; no clear D gene. Trimming pared 5 bases from V and 5 bases from J, leaving 12 bases between. Germline V gene data show CDR1 as SNHLY and CDR2 as FYNNEI. The CDR3 runs 13 residues.

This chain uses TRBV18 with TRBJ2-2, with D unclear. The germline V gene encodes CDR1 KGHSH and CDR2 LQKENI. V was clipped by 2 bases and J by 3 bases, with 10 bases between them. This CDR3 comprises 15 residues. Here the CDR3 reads CASSPSPGDTGELFF. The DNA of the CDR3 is TGTGCCAGCTCACCATCACCCGGAGACACCGGGGAGCTGTTTTTT.

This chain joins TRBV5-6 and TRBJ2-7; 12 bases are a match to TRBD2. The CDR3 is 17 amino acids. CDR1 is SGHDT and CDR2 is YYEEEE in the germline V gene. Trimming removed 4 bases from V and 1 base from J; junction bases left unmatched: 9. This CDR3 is CASSPGLAGGPSYEQYF. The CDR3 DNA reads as TGTGCCAGCAGCCCGGGGCTAGCGGGAGGGCCGTCCTACGAGCAGTACTTC.

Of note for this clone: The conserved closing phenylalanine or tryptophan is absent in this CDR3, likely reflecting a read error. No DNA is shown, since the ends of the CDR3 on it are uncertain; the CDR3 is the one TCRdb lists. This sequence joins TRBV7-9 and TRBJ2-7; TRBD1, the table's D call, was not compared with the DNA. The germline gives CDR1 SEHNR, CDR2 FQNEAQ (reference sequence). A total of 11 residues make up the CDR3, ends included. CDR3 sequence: CASSADRELYL.

The CDR3 coding sequence is TGTGCCAGTAGCACATCCGGGACAGGCTATGGCTACACCTTC. Residues: CASSTSGTGYGYTF. The J gene is TRBJ1-2, the V gene TRBV19, with 8 nucleotides matching TRBD1. The CDR3 totals 14 residues. Germline V gives CDR1 LNHDA, CDR2 SQIVND (reference sequence). V was pared by 6 bases and J by 4 bases, with 7 bases of the junction left unmatched.

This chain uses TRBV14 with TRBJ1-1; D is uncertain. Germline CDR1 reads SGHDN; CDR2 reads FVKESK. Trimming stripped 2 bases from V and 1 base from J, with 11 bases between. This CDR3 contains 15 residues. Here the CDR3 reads CASSQQTPPNTEAFF. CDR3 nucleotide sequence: TGTGCCAGCAGCCAACAGACTCCGCCGAACACTGAAGCTTTCTTT.

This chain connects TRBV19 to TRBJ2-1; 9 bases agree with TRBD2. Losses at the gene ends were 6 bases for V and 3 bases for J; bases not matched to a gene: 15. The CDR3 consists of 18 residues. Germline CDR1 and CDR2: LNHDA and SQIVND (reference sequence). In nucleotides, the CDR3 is TGTGCCAGTAGCCACCCGCCTGAAGCGGGAGGACACTACAATGAGCAGTTCTTC. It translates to CASSHPPEAGGHYNEQFF.

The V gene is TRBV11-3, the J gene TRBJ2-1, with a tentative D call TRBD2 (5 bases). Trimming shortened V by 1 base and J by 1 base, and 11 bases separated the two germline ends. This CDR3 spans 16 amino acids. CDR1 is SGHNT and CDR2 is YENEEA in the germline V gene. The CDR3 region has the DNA TGTGCCAGCAGCTTAGGGTGGGAGTGGTCCTACAATGAGCAGTTCTTC. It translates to CASSLGWEWSYNEQFF.

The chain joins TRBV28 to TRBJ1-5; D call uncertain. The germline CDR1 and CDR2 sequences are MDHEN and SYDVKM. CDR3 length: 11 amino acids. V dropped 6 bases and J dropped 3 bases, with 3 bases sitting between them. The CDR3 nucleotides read TGTGCCAGCAGCCACAATCAGCCCCAGCATTTT. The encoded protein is CASSHNQPQHF.

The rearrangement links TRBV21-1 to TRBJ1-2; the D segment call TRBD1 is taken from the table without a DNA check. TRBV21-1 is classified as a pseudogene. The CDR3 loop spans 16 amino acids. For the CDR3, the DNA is TGTGCCAGCAGTCTCATTCTTGGGGGGACAGCCTATGGCTACACCTTC. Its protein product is CASSLILGGTAYGYTF.

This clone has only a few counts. CDR3: CASSLGQDTQYF. CDR3 in DNA: TGTGCCAGCAGCCTAGGACAGGATACGCAGTACTTC. The chain joins TRBV5-5 to TRBJ2-7; 7 bases fit TRBD1. CDR1 and CDR2 from the germline V gene are SGHKS and YYEKEE (reference sequence). The length of the CDR3 is 12 residues. V shed 4 bases and J 9 bases; nucleotides not matched to a gene: 7.

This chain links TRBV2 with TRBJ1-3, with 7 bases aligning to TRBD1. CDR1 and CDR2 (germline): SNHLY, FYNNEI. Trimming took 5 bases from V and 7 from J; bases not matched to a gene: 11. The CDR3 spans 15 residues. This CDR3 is CASSQDRSEVNTIYF. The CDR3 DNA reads TGTGCCAGCAGTCAGGACAGGAGCGAAGTTAACACCATATATTTT.

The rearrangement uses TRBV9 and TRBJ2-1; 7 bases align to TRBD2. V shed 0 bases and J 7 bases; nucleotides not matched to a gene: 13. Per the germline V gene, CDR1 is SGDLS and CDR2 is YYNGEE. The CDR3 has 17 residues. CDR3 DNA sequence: TGTGCCAGCAGCGTAGTCTCGTGGCGGGAGCGTGAGAATGAGCAGTTCTTC. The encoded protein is CASSVVSWRERENEQFF.

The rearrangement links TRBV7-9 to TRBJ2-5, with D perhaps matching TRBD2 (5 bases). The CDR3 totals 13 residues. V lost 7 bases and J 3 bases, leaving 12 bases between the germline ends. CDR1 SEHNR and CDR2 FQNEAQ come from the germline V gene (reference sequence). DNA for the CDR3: TGTGCCAGCACCTATAGCGCTGAAGAGACCCAGTACTTC. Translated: CASTYSAEETQYF.

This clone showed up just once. The CDR3 nucleotides read TGTGCCAGCAGCTTATCCCCCGATGAGCAGTTCTTC. Protein: CASSLSPDEQFF. The chain has TRBV7-9 and TRBJ2-1; the D is unclear. The germline CDR1 and CDR2 sequences are SEHNR and FQNEAQ (reference sequence). Trimming shortened V by 2 bases and J by 8 bases, and 7 bases separated the two germline ends. There are 12 residues in the CDR3.

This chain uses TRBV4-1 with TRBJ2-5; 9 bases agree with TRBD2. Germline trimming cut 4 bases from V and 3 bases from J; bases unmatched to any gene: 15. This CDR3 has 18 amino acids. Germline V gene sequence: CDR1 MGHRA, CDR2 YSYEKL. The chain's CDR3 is CASSRRAGGSQWEETQYF. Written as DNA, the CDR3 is TGCGCCAGCAGCCGCCGCGCGGGAGGGTCCCAATGGGAAGAGACCCAGTACTTC.

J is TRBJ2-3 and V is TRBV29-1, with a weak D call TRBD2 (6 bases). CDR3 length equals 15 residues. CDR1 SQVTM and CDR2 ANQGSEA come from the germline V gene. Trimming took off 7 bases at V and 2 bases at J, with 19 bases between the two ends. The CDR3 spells CSALRAGPFTDTQYF. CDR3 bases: TGCAGCGCGCTGAGGGCGGGACCCTTCACAGATACGCAGTATTTT.